This T cell receptor (beta chain) was recovered during a study of blood T cell repertoires in COVID-19. Study at large: Italy, Spain and the United States were the sources of the convalescent and acute COVID-19 samples.

The CDR3 has 16 residues. Germline V gene data show CDR1 as MDHEN and CDR2 as SYDVKM. Deletions cut 3 bases from V and 1 base from J, with 15 bases between. Per the authors' pipeline: Nucleated cell counts were estimated from reference gene primer amplification. TCRdb keeps only in-frame clones here, not all; method: immunoSEQ multiplex PCR. That table is the source of V, J and clone size, and D and trimming were worked out from the DNA. The table records around 330,000 clones, 87% of them present only once. The origin of this receptor is a woman aged 18-29 years who had recovered from COVID-19. The V call is TRBV28, the J call TRBJ1-2, with D maybe TRBD1 (5 bases). The sequencing sample was made of PBMCs or T cells enriched from blood (not recorded which). DNA for the CDR3: TGTGCCAGCAGTTTGCCGTGGCAGGGAAGTAACTATGGCTACACCTTC. Its translation: CASSLPWQGSNYGYTF.